Sequencing of this T cell receptor (beta chain) was carried out in a study of response to subunit inactivated influenza vaccine. This clonotype was seen repeatedly, ten times or more. V lost 5 bases and J 3 bases, leaving 14 bases between the germline ends. Germline CDR1 is SEHNR and CDR2 is FQNEAQ (reference sequence). The CDR3 sequence is 14 residues long. TCRdb processed the RT-PCR reads anew with MiXCR; each CDR3 protein has one entry. In the table there are approximately 570,000 distinct CDR3 sequences, about 7.6% of which are singletons. The source of this sequence is a man aged 50-75 years who received an inactivated influenza vaccine. Material: PBMCs from blood, obtained less than 30 months after vaccination. The chain is built from TRBV7-9 and TRBJ2-7; D not resolved. DNA of the CDR3: TGTGCCAGCAGCCCCGGTCGTAAAGGCTACGAGCAGTACTTC. This codes for CASSPGRKGYEQYF. Based on the CDR3 plus reference TRBV7-9 and TRBJ2-7, the full variable domain is DTGVSQNPRHKITKRGQNVTFRCDPISEHNRLYWYRQTLGQGPEFLTYFQNEAQLEKSRLLSDRFSAERPKGSFSTLEIQRTEQGDSAMYLCASSPGRKGYEQYFGPGTRLTVT.